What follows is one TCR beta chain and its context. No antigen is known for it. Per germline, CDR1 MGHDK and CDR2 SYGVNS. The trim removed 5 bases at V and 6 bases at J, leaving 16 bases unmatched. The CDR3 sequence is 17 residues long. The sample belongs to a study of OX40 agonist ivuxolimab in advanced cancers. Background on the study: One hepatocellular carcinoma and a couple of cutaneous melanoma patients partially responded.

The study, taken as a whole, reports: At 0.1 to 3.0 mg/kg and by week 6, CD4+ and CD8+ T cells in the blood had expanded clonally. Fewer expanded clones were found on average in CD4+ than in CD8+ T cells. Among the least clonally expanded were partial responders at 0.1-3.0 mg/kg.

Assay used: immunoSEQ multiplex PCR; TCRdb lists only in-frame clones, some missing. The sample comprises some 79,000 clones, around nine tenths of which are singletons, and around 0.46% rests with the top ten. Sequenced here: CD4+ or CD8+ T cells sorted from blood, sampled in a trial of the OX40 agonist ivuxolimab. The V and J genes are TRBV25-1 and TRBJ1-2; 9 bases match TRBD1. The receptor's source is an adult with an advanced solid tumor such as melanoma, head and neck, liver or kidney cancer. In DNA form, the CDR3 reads TGTGCCAGCAGTCCCTCCGGGACAGGGTTCGCTGGGGATGGCTACACCTTC. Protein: CASSPSGTGFAGDGYTF.